Shown below are 18 T cell receptor beta chains from a single sample sequenced in a study of regulatory T cells in long-lasting Graves disease. Time point here: newly diagnosed GD, antithyroid drugs for less than 3 months. Making the TCR library involved RNA that had been extracted from PBMCs. Sequencing libraries for TCR beta were prepared with iRepertoire HTBI primers and Arm-PCR of CDR3 regions. TCRdb processed the multiplex PCR reads anew with MiXCR; each CDR3 protein has one entry. The data hold about 500,000 distinct CDR3 sequences, with approximately 12% observed a single time. These same records also appear under a second study, on T cells in Graves' hyperthyroidism and ophthalmopathy.

The sample consisted of peripheral blood mononuclear cells (PBMCs), taken at new diagnosis, from a patient treated with antithyroid drugs. Receptor source: a woman aged 30 to 39 with Graves disease.

This clonotype was seen at least ten times. V usage is TRBV20-1 and J usage is TRBJ2-3; 7 bases match TRBD2. V gave up 6 bases and J gave up 5 bases; unmatched junction bases: 20. The germline V gene encodes CDR1 DFQATT and CDR2 SNEGSKA (reference sequence). The CDR3 is 17 amino acids. The CDR3, as DNA: TGCAGTGCAATAAAAGCGAGAAGCGGGACCGGGCTAGATACGCAGTATTTT. This translates into CSAIKARSGTGLDTQYF.

The V call is TRBV11-2, the J call TRBJ2-5; no firm D call. With 2 bases removed from V and 3 bases from J, the gap between germline ends came to 10 bases. CDR1 is SGHAT and CDR2 is FQNNGV in the germline V gene. The CDR3 covers 14 residues. The CDR3 DNA reads as TGTGCCAGCAGCTTAAAGCACAGTGAAGAGACCCAGTACTTC. This gives the protein CASSLKHSEETQYF.

This clonotype was counted ten times or more. The CDR3 region has the DNA TGTGCCATCAGTGAGAAAAGCTCCTATAATTCACCCCTCCACTTT. Translated: CAISEKSSYNSPLHF. This chain connects TRBV10-3 to TRBJ1-6; the D is unclear. This CDR3 has 15 amino acids. Germline lookup yields CDR1 ENHRY and CDR2 SYGVKD. Trimming shortened V by 2 bases and J by 0 bases, and 5 bases separated the two germline ends.

This clonotype appeared a few times. The CDR3 is CASSSQEGVFGAFF. In DNA form, the CDR3 reads TGTGCCAGCAGTTCGCAGGAGGGGGTATTTGGAGCTTTCTTT. The chain combines TRBV6-2 or TRBV6-3 with TRBJ1-1, with D perhaps TRBD1 (6 bases). The germline V gene encodes CDR1 MNHEY and CDR2 SVGEGT. Trimming stripped 4 bases from V and 10 bases from J, with 19 bases between. The CDR3 loop spans 14 amino acids.

At least ten counts were recorded for this clonotype. The chain is built from TRBV7-9 and TRBJ2-6; D is ambiguous. CDR1 and CDR2 from the germline V gene are SEHNR and FQNEAQ (reference sequence). V was shortened by 5 bases and J by 0 bases, with 11 bases between the two germline ends. The CDR3 runs 16 residues. CDR3 amino acids: CASSGNSYSGANVLTF. CDR3 bases: TGTGCCAGCAGCGGAAACAGTTACTCTGGGGCCAACGTCCTGACTTTC. The complete variable domain, with remaining parts taken from reference TRBV7-9 and TRBJ2-6, reads DTGVSQNPRHKITKRGQNVTFRCDPISEHNRLYWYRQTLGQGPEFLTYFQNEAQLEKSRLLSDRFSAERPKGSFSTLEIQRTEQGDSAMYLCASSGNSYSGANVLTFGAGSRLTVL.

The table lists this clonotype with many counts. The chain uses TRBV2 and TRBJ2-7; no definite D call. The CDR3 length is 13 residues. Germline V gene sequence: CDR1 SNHLY, CDR2 FYNNEI. V was trimmed by 5 bases and J by 3 bases, leaving 11 bases between them. In DNA, the CDR3 is TGTGCCAGCAGTTTGGAGTCACGCTACGAGCAGTACTTC. Translating gives CASSLESRYEQYF. The entire variable domain, with the rest obtained from reference TRBV2 and TRBJ2-7, is as follows: EPEVTQTPSHQVTQMGQEVILRCVPISNHLYFYWYRQILGQKVEFLVSFYNNEISEKSEIFDDQFSVERPDGSNFTLKIRSTKLEDSAMYFCASSLESRYEQYFGPGTRLTVT.

This clonotype was observed many times. The J gene is TRBJ2-1, the V gene TRBV11-2; TRBD2 aligns across 12 bases. The CDR3 has 17 amino acids. CDR1 and CDR2 from the germline V gene are SGHAT and FQNNGV. V gave up 1 base and J gave up 3 bases; unmatched junction bases: 4. The CDR3 reads CASSLAASGRVYNEQFF. Written as DNA, the CDR3 is TGTGCCAGCAGCTTAGCCGCTAGCGGGAGGGTCTACAATGAGCAGTTCTTC.

In this sample, this clonotype turned up many times. This chain links TRBV14 with TRBJ2-4; unclear D gene. Trimming took 2 bases from V and 6 from J, leaving 5 bases between them. The CDR3 spans 12 residues. The germline gives CDR1 SGHDN, CDR2 FVKESK. The CDR3 bases are TGTGCCAGCAGCCAACAGGCAAACATTCAGTACTTC. Residues: CASSQQANIQYF.

This clonotype was seen a few times. This sequence joins TRBV7-8 and TRBJ1-2; D is uncertain. Germline CDR1 is SGHVS and CDR2 is FQNEAQ. With 1 base removed from V and 6 bases from J, the gap between germline ends came to 18 bases. The CDR3 consists of 16 residues. CDR3 sequence reads: CASSLEAGLLPHGYTF. The CDR3 DNA reads TGTGCCAGCAGCTTAGAGGCAGGACTCCTTCCCCATGGCTACACCTTC.

This clonotype has ten or more counts. The rearrangement uses TRBV20-1 and TRBJ2-1; 7 nucleotides match TRBD2. Germline V gene lookup returns CDR1 DFQATT and CDR2 SNEGSKA (reference sequence). V lost 3 bases to trimming and J lost 0 bases; unmatched junction nucleotides: 5. This CDR3 spans 15 amino acids. This CDR3 is CSASQPSGSYNEQFF. Written as DNA, the CDR3 is TGCAGTGCTAGCCAACCTAGCGGCTCCTACAATGAGCAGTTCTTC.

In this sample, this clonotype turned up a few times. The chain recombines TRBV3-1 with TRBJ2-3; D possibly corresponds to TRBD2 (7 bases). The V gene's germline CDR1 is LGHDT and CDR2 YNNKEL (reference sequence). There are 15 residues in the CDR3. Trimming shortened V by 4 bases and J by 0 bases, and 11 bases separated the two germline ends. The CDR3: CASSRGGLSTDTQYF. For the CDR3, the DNA is TGTGCCAGCAGCCGCGGGGGCCTAAGCACAGATACGCAGTATTTT.

In its sample, this clonotype was seen many times. This chain joins TRBV5-1 and TRBJ1-1; the D is unclear. V was shortened by 3 bases and J by 5 bases, with 11 bases between the two germline ends. Germline V gene lookup returns CDR1 SGHRS and CDR2 YFSETQ. The CDR3 has 13 amino acids. The CDR3 nucleotides are TGCGCCAGCAGCTACGTAAGAGGGACTGAAGCTTTCTTT. It encodes CASSYVRGTEAFF.

Only a few counts were recorded for this clonotype. This could be a read error, since a much larger clone is one nucleotide away. Because it lacks the conserved phenylalanine or tryptophan at the end, this CDR3 is likely a read error. The rearrangement joins TRBV20-1 to TRBJ2-7; TRBD2 matches 7 bases. The CDR3 sequence is 14 residues long. The junction had 5 bases not matched to a gene; V was cut back by 1 base and J by 2 bases. CDR1 is DFQATT and CDR2 is SNEGSKA in the germline V gene (reference sequence). CDR3 DNA sequence: TGCAGTGCTAGAGTTCTAGCGGCACCCTACGAGCAGTACTCC. This translates into CSARVLAAPYEQYS.

This clonotype was counted at least ten times. The chain carries TRBV12-3 or TRBV12-4 and TRBJ1-1; no firm D call. The CDR3 spans 16 residues. Trimming shortened V by 5 bases and J by 0 bases, and 16 bases separated the two germline ends. The CDR3 sequence is CASSPPVRDLNTEAFF. The CDR3 DNA follows: TGTGCCAGCAGTCCCCCGGTGAGGGATCTGAACACTGAAGCTTTCTTT.

This clonotype was picked up many times. The rearrangement uses TRBV29-1 and TRBJ2-1; 7 bases fit TRBD2. The germline V gene encodes CDR1 SQVTM and CDR2 ANQGSEA. This CDR3 has 14 amino acids. Germline trimming cut 4 bases from V and 4 bases from J; bases unmatched to any gene: 7. The CDR3 is CSVAAGRGYNEQFF. CDR3 sequence (DNA): TGCAGCGTTGCAGCGGGGAGAGGGTACAATGAGCAGTTCTTC.

This clonotype turned up a few times. The chain uses TRBV12-3 or TRBV12-4 and TRBJ2-1; D is undetermined. Trimming removed 3 bases at V and 8 bases at J, with 8 bases between. The CDR3 has 12 amino acids. CDR3: CASSFSRHEQFF. The CDR3 nucleotides are TGTGCCAGCAGTTTCAGTCGTCATGAGCAGTTCTTC.

This clonotype was found many times. V and J are TRBV18 and TRBJ2-3, with TRBD1 identical over 7 bases. There are 16 residues in the CDR3. CDR1 and CDR2 from the germline V gene are KGHSH and LQKENI. V lost 5 bases and J lost 2; bases outside the gene matches: 10. CDR3 amino acids: CASSRARDRNTDTQYF. CDR3 coding DNA: TGTGCCAGCTCAAGGGCCCGGGACAGAAACACAGATACGCAGTATTTT.

This clonotype occurred many times. The gene calls are TRBV28 and TRBJ2-3, with TRBD1 matching 9 bases. There are 16 residues in the CDR3. Germline loops: CDR1 MDHEN, CDR2 SYDVKM. V trimming: 5 bases; J trimming: 4 bases; junction bases outside the gene matches: 10. The CDR3 loop reads CASSQAGQGFADTQYF. The CDR3 DNA is TGTGCCAGCAGTCAAGCCGGACAGGGGTTTGCAGATACGCAGTATTTT.